This T cell receptor (beta chain) was recorded in a study of blood T cell repertoires in COVID-19. Study overall: Sites in the United States, Italy and Spain provided acute and convalescent COVID-19 samples. PBMCs, B-cell-depleted T cells, or T cells provided the cDNA or gDNA that made up the material.

Germline V lookup: CDR1 MNHEY, CDR2 SMNVEV (reference sequence). This CDR3 is built from 17 residues. Unmatched junction bases numbered 12, after V lost 5 bases and J lost 0 bases. Sequencing was performed with immunoSEQ multiplex PCR; in TCRdb, only in-frame clones are kept and a portion is missing. The repertoire consists of roughly 300,000 clones, with around 85% occurring once and the leading ten covering around 4.5%. Ages ranged from about 18 to 90 years, with residence in around 24 US areas. Participants reported their clinical history, and cohort assignment relied on those reports. The TCR comes from a woman between 40 and 55 years old with acute COVID-19. The rearrangement links TRBV27 to TRBJ1-1; TRBD1 agrees at 7 bases. Sequencing was done on a sample of PBMCs or T cells enriched from blood (not recorded which). This chain's CDR3 is CASSPSRKGAMNTEAFF. The CDR3 bases are TGTGCCAGCAGTCCGTCCCGGAAGGGGGCGATGAACACTGAAGCTTTCTTT.